A selection of T cell receptor beta chains follows, all from one sample in a study of OX40 agonist ivuxolimab in advanced cancers. TCRdb keeps only in-frame clones here, not all; method: immunoSEQ multiplex PCR. The sample lists under 70,000 clones, 86% seen once, with approximately 1% in the top ten. The sample was CD4+ or CD8+ T cells sorted from blood, taken in a trial of the OX40 agonist ivuxolimab. The receptors shown here come from an adult with an advanced solid tumor such as melanoma, head and neck, liver or kidney cancer. CDR3s include the opening cysteine and the closing phenylalanine or tryptophan. Each record gives: CDR3 length, clone size, J gene, D gene, V gene, CDR3 protein, CDR3 DNA. The D gene is left open where the match is weak. Only some rows state a clone size, as once, few, many or a class for expanded clones.

len: 13
abundance: .
j_gene: TRBJ2-3
d_gene: .
v_gene: TRBV7-9
CDR3aa: CASSLAGIDTQYF
CDR3nt: TGTGCCAGCAGCTTAGCAGGGATAGATACGCAGTATTTT

len: 14
abundance: once
j_gene: TRBJ2-3
d_gene: .
v_gene: TRBV19
CDR3aa: CASSDGTEADTQYF
CDR3nt: TGTGCCAGTAGTGATGGGACGGAGGCAGATACGCAGTATTTT

len: 15
abundance: .
j_gene: TRBJ2-7
d_gene: .
v_gene: TRBV27
CDR3aa: CASSLVVGGAYEQYF
CDR3nt: TGTGCCAGCAGTTTAGTGGTGGGAGGAGCCTACGAGCAGTACTTC

len: 13
abundance: .
j_gene: TRBJ1-2
d_gene: .
v_gene: TRBV28
CDR3aa: CASSAGGGYGYTF
CDR3nt: TGTGCCAGCAGCGCCGGCGGGGGTTATGGCTACACCTTC

len: 15
abundance: .
j_gene: TRBJ2-1
d_gene: .
v_gene: TRBV29-1
CDR3aa: CSVSSQRFSYNEQFF
CDR3nt: TGCAGCGTTTCATCTCAGAGATTCTCCTACAATGAGCAGTTCTTC

len: 15
abundance: .
j_gene: TRBJ2-3
d_gene: .
v_gene: TRBV19
CDR3aa: CASSIVSGEGDTQYF
CDR3nt: TGTGCCAGTAGTATAGTTAGCGGAGAGGGGGATACGCAGTATTTT

len: 15
abundance: .
j_gene: TRBJ2-2
d_gene: .
v_gene: TRBV7-8
CDR3aa: CASSLAQGSAGELFF
CDR3nt: TGTGCCAGCAGCTTAGCGCAGGGTTCCGCCGGGGAGCTGTTTTTT

len: 13
abundance: few
j_gene: TRBJ1-1
d_gene: TRBD1
v_gene: TRBV12-5
CDR3aa: CASGLQGATEAFF
CDR3nt: TGTGCTAGTGGTTTGCAGGGGGCCACTGAAGCTTTCTTT

len: 13
abundance: .
j_gene: TRBJ2-7
d_gene: .
v_gene: TRBV28
CDR3aa: CASRWSSSYEQYF
CDR3nt: TGTGCCAGCAGGTGGTCCAGCTCCTACGAGCAGTACTTC

len: 13
abundance: .
j_gene: TRBJ1-1
d_gene: .
v_gene: TRBV5-4
CDR3aa: CASRGFQNTEAFF
CDR3nt: TGTGCCAGCAGGGGGTTTCAGAACACTGAAGCTTTCTTT

len: 14
abundance: .
j_gene: TRBJ1-5
d_gene: .
v_gene: TRBV5-1
CDR3aa: CASSLGGRNQPQHF
CDR3nt: TGCGCCAGCAGCTTGGGAGGGAGGAATCAGCCCCAGCATTTT

len: 15
abundance: once
j_gene: TRBJ2-7
d_gene: .
v_gene: TRBV4-1
CDR3aa: CASSQLPGRGSEQYF
CDR3nt: TGCGCCAGCAGCCAACTTCCAGGTCGGGGTTCCGAGCAGTACTTC

len: 14
abundance: .
j_gene: TRBJ1-6
d_gene: .
v_gene: TRBV4-1
CDR3aa: CASSQDTRNSPLHF
CDR3nt: TGCGCCAGCAGCCAAGATACGAGAAATTCACCCCTCCACTTT

len: 13
abundance: .
j_gene: TRBJ2-1
d_gene: .
v_gene: TRBV11-1
CDR3aa: CASSFPETDEQFF
CDR3nt: TGTGCCAGCAGCTTCCCAGAGACAGATGAGCAGTTCTTC

len: 20
abundance: .
j_gene: TRBJ2-1
d_gene: TRBD2
v_gene: TRBV18
CDR3aa: CASSINRGTSGSYPYNEQFF
CDR3nt: TGTGCCAGCTCAATCAACAGAGGGACTAGCGGGAGTTATCCCTACAATGAGCAGTTCTTC

len: 15
abundance: .
j_gene: TRBJ2-5
d_gene: TRBD2
v_gene: TRBV6-5
CDR3aa: CASLNRREGRETQYF
CDR3nt: TGTGCCAGCCTTAACCGGCGGGAGGGCCGGGAGACCCAGTACTTC

len: 15
abundance: .
j_gene: TRBJ2-7
d_gene: TRBD1
v_gene: TRBV7-8
CDR3aa: CASSLVTGEAYEQYF
CDR3nt: TGTGCCAGCAGCTTAGTAACAGGGGAAGCCTACGAGCAGTACTTC

len: 14
abundance: .
j_gene: TRBJ2-5
d_gene: TRBD1
v_gene: TRBV25-1
CDR3aa: CASADRGLGETQYF
CDR3nt: TGTGCCAGCGCAGACAGGGGGCTAGGGGAGACCCAGTACTTC

len: 15
abundance: .
j_gene: TRBJ2-1
d_gene: .
v_gene: TRBV7-8
CDR3aa: CASSLAHGGVNEQFF
CDR3nt: TGTGCCAGCAGCTTAGCCCATGGAGGGGTGAATGAGCAGTTCTTC

len: 17
abundance: .
j_gene: TRBJ2-1
d_gene: TRBD2
v_gene: TRBV9
CDR3aa: CASSVGLGLAGQNEQFF
CDR3nt: TGTGCCAGCAGCGTAGGATTGGGACTAGCGGGACAAAATGAGCAGTTCTTC

len: 13
abundance: .
j_gene: TRBJ2-2
d_gene: .
v_gene: TRBV7-6
CDR3aa: CASSFSEGVELFF
CDR3nt: TGTGCCAGCAGCTTTTCTGAAGGAGTGGAGCTGTTTTTT

len: 17
abundance: .
j_gene: TRBJ2-5
d_gene: TRBD2
v_gene: TRBV11-2
CDR3aa: CASSSYLGLAGKETQYF
CDR3nt: TGTGCCAGCAGCTCCTACCTGGGACTAGCGGGGAAAGAGACCCAGTACTTC

len: 13
abundance: .
j_gene: TRBJ1-6
d_gene: .
v_gene: TRBV6-1
CDR3aa: CASSDDQNSPLHF
CDR3nt: TGTGCCAGCAGTGACGATCAGAATTCACCCCTCCACTTT

len: 16
abundance: .
j_gene: TRBJ2-5
d_gene: .
v_gene: TRBV15
CDR3aa: CATSRVKAGNQETQYF
CDR3nt: TGTGCCACCAGCAGAGTTAAGGCGGGGAACCAAGAGACCCAGTACTTC

len: 14
abundance: once
j_gene: TRBJ1-5
d_gene: .
v_gene: TRBV27
CDR3aa: CASGSQGSNQPQHF
CDR3nt: TGTGCCAGCGGGTCCCAAGGGAGCAATCAGCCCCAGCATTTT

len: 18
abundance: .
j_gene: TRBJ2-6
d_gene: .
v_gene: TRBV2
CDR3aa: CASSDPVFGGLGANVLTF
CDR3nt: TGTGCCAGCAGTGACCCTGTGTTTGGGGGCCTCGGGGCCAACGTCCTGACTTTC

len: 16
abundance: .
j_gene: TRBJ2-3
d_gene: .
v_gene: TRBV27
CDR3aa: CASSSPSTPSTDTQYF
CDR3nt: TGTGCCAGCAGTTCCCCGTCTACCCCTAGCACAGATACGCAGTATTTT

len: 15
abundance: once
j_gene: TRBJ2-1
d_gene: .
v_gene: TRBV5-6
CDR3aa: CASSLRGRGYNEQFF
CDR3nt: TGTGCCAGCAGCTTAAGGGGGAGGGGTTACAATGAGCAGTTCTTC

len: 15
abundance: .
j_gene: TRBJ2-5
d_gene: TRBD1
v_gene: TRBV7-3
CDR3aa: CASSATGQGWETQYF
CDR3nt: TGTGCCAGCAGCGCTACAGGACAGGGTTGGGAGACCCAGTACTTC

len: 15
abundance: .
j_gene: TRBJ1-5
d_gene: .
v_gene: TRBV6-1
CDR3aa: CASRADRISNQPQHF
CDR3nt: TGTGCCAGCAGAGCCGACAGGATTTCCAATCAGCCCCAGCATTTT

len: 15
abundance: .
j_gene: TRBJ1-5
d_gene: .
v_gene: TRBV28
CDR3aa: CASSSPQLGGQPQHF
CDR3nt: TGTGCCAGCAGCTCGCCTCAACTAGGGGGTCAGCCCCAGCATTTT

len: 12
abundance: .
j_gene: TRBJ1-1
d_gene: .
v_gene: TRBV6-6
CDR3aa: CASSSQNTEAFF
CDR3nt: TGTGCCAGCAGTTCCCAGAACACTGAAGCTTTCTTT

len: 16
abundance: .
j_gene: TRBJ2-3
d_gene: .
v_gene: TRBV19
CDR3aa: CASSSGAGRGTDTQYF
CDR3nt: TGTGCCAGTAGTTCAGGGGCGGGTCGGGGCACAGATACGCAGTATTTT

len: 14
abundance: .
j_gene: TRBJ2-7
d_gene: .
v_gene: TRBV5-1
CDR3aa: CASSPGQEFYEQYF
CDR3nt: TGCGCCAGCAGCCCCGGTCAGGAGTTTTACGAGCAGTACTTC

len: 12
abundance: .
j_gene: TRBJ2-2
d_gene: .
v_gene: TRBV29-1
CDR3aa: CSAAQGGGELFF
CDR3nt: TGCAGCGCCGCCCAGGGGGGCGGGGAGCTGTTTTTT

len: 14
abundance: .
j_gene: TRBJ1-3
d_gene: .
v_gene: TRBV27
CDR3aa: CASSQARDSNTIYF
CDR3nt: TGTGCCAGCAGCCAGGCACGGGATTCAAACACCATATATTTT

len: 17
abundance: .
j_gene: TRBJ1-6
d_gene: .
v_gene: TRBV25-1
CDR3aa: CASSDPGPSSYNSPLHF
CDR3nt: TGTGCCAGCAGCGATCCGGGCCCGAGCTCCTATAATTCACCCCTCCACTTT

len: 15
abundance: .
j_gene: TRBJ2-3
d_gene: TRBD2
v_gene: TRBV7-3
CDR3aa: CASSFGGSFTDTQYF
CDR3nt: TGTGCCAGCAGCTTCGGCGGGAGCTTTACAGATACGCAGTATTTT

len: 16
abundance: few
j_gene: TRBJ2-1
d_gene: TRBD2
v_gene: TRBV11-3
CDR3aa: CASSPQGLAGDYEQFF
CDR3nt: TGTGCCAGCAGCCCCCAGGGACTAGCGGGAGACTATGAGCAGTTCTTC

len: 15
abundance: .
j_gene: TRBJ1-5
d_gene: .
v_gene: TRBV28
CDR3aa: CASSTGGHSNQPQHF
CDR3nt: TGTGCCAGCAGTACCGGGGGTCATAGCAATCAGCCCCAGCATTTT

len: 11
abundance: .
j_gene: TRBJ2-5
d_gene: .
v_gene: TRBV2
CDR3aa: CASSQEETQYF
CDR3nt: TGTGCCAGCAGCCAGGAAGAGACCCAGTACTTC

len: 13
abundance: .
j_gene: TRBJ2-7
d_gene: .
v_gene: TRBV7-2
CDR3aa: CASSFRGGYEQYF
CDR3nt: TGTGCCAGCAGCTTCCGCGGTGGCTACGAGCAGTACTTC

len: 13
abundance: .
j_gene: TRBJ1-3
d_gene: TRBD1
v_gene: TRBV6-1
CDR3aa: CASSTGAGNTIYF
CDR3nt: TGTGCCAGTTCTACAGGGGCTGGAAACACCATATATTTT

len: 16
abundance: .
j_gene: TRBJ1-5
d_gene: TRBD1
v_gene: TRBV19
CDR3aa: CASHTGQAGPNQPQHF
CDR3nt: TGTGCCAGCCATACCGGACAGGCCGGCCCCAATCAGCCCCAGCATTTT

len: 16
abundance: .
j_gene: TRBJ2-2
d_gene: TRBD1
v_gene: TRBV7-8
CDR3aa: CASSYQGAGFTGELFF
CDR3nt: TGTGCCAGCAGCTATCAGGGGGCGGGTTTCACCGGGGAGCTGTTTTTT

len: 16
abundance: .
j_gene: TRBJ1-5
d_gene: TRBD1
v_gene: TRBV5-5
CDR3aa: CASSLQGVNPNQPQHF
CDR3nt: TGTGCCAGCAGTCTACAGGGGGTGAATCCCAATCAGCCCCAGCATTTT

len: 14
abundance: .
j_gene: TRBJ2-1
d_gene: TRBD2
v_gene: TRBV2
CDR3aa: CASRGLAAYNEQFF
CDR3nt: TGTGCCAGCAGGGGACTAGCGGCTTACAATGAGCAGTTCTTC

len: 15
abundance: .
j_gene: TRBJ2-7
d_gene: .
v_gene: TRBV5-1
CDR3aa: CASSAGPDGGYEQYF
CDR3nt: TGCGCCAGCAGCGCGGGACCGGACGGAGGGTACGAGCAGTACTTC

len: 14
abundance: .
j_gene: TRBJ2-3
d_gene: .
v_gene: TRBV5-4
CDR3aa: CASSLKGGADTQYF
CDR3nt: TGTGCCAGCAGCCTAAAGGGGGGGGCAGATACGCAGTATTTT